This T cell receptor (beta chain) came from a study of cytomegalovirus exposure and HLA in healthy donors. At the level of the study: As released early, the data held roughly 85 million unique TCRs from HLA-typed donors. The Caucasian-associated ancestry cluster contained about 80% of the approximately 390 genotyped donors. Study-wide results and caveats: A previous analysis found most TCR beta V segments productive roughly 90% or roughly 30% of the time.

This CDR3 is built from 14 residues. CDR1 and CDR2 (germline): GTSNPN, SVGIG (reference sequence). Unmatched junction bases numbered 5, after V lost 2 bases and J lost 4 bases. PCR was performed using 60 Vbeta and 13 Jbeta primers. Generated by immunoSEQ multiplex PCR, the TCRdb table keeps only in-frame clones and is missing some. The sample has approximately 220,000 clones, approximately 79% seen once; the top ten hold about 0.23%. As concerns this clone: Its antigen is not identified.

Healthy bone marrow donors made up the donors. Sequenced material: PBMCs. The receptor comes from a girl aged 2 to 9 in good health and CMV-seronegative. V gene TRBV30 combines with J gene TRBJ2-5; 9 bases are a match to TRBD1. This CDR3 is CAWSSGQGLETQYF. Here the CDR3 DNA reads TGTGCCTGGAGTTCAGGACAGGGGCTAGAGACCCAGTACTTC. Based on the CDR3 plus reference TRBV30 and TRBJ2-5, the full variable domain is SQTIHQWPATLVQPVGSPLSLECTVEGTSNPNLYWYRQAAGRGLQLLFYSVGIGQISSEVPQNLSASRPQDRQFILSSKKLLLSDSGFYLCAWSSGQGLETQYFGPGTRLLVL.